This passage covers 20 T cell receptor beta chains from one sample sequenced in a study of T cell responses to AZD1222 COVID-19 vaccine. Profiled with immunoSEQ multiplex PCR; TCRdb holds only in-frame clones, not every one. The data show over 100,000 clones, over 80% seen once. The sequenced sample was peripheral blood, obtained on day 0 of AZD1222 vaccination. The receptors stem from an adult in good health.

The V and J genes are TRBV18 and TRBJ2-3; no firm D call. In germline, CDR1 is KGHSH, CDR2 LQKENI. The CDR3 is made up of 12 amino acids. V lost 6 bases, J lost 1 base, and 5 bases lay in between. The CDR3 DNA sequence: TGTGCCAGCTCGCCCGGCACAGATACGCAGTATTTT. Translating gives CASSPGTDTQYF.

The chain carries TRBV2 and TRBJ2-5, with D possibly called TRBD1 or TRBD2 (5 bases each). CDR1 and CDR2 from the germline V gene are SNHLY and FYNNEI. This CDR3 is built from 15 residues. Trimming took 5 bases from V and 7 from J, leaving 20 bases between them. The CDR3 is CASSKMGPPQGTQYF. The CDR3 DNA reads as TGTGCCAGCAGTAAAATGGGACCCCCGCAGGGGACCCAGTACTTC.

The V and J genes are TRBV7-9 and TRBJ2-3; D ambiguous. V was shortened by 0 bases and J by 2 bases, with 12 bases between the two germline ends. There are 16 residues in the CDR3. The germline gives CDR1 SEHNR, CDR2 FQNEAQ (reference sequence). The CDR3 spells CASSLASRSLTDTQYF. The CDR3 bases are TGTGCCAGCAGCTTAGCGTCCAGGTCCCTCACAGATACGCAGTATTTT.

This clone turned up a few times. The genes are TRBV28 and TRBJ1-5; tentative D call: TRBD1 (5 bases). Germline CDR1 reads MDHEN; CDR2 reads SYDVKM. There are 13 residues in the CDR3. V was cut by 4 bases and J by 8 bases, with 12 bases left in between. The CDR3, as DNA: TGTGCCAGCAGTTGGGGCCCCAGAGAGCCCCAGCATTTT. It is translated as CASSWGPREPQHF.

This rearrangement joins TRBV4-2 to TRBJ1-2; a weak D match, TRBD1 (5 bases). Germline CDR1 reads LGHNA; CDR2 reads YNFKEQ. The V end was cut by 0 bases, the J end by 1 base, with 12 bases between. The CDR3 spans 16 residues. CDR3 loop: CASSQELKGSNYGYTF. In nucleotides, the CDR3 is TGTGCCAGCAGCCAAGAATTAAAGGGGAGTAACTATGGCTACACCTTC.

This clone was observed a few times. J is TRBJ2-7 and V is TRBV7-9; D may be TRBD1 (5 bases). CDR1 SEHNR and CDR2 FQNEAQ come from the germline V gene (reference sequence). Trimming took off 5 bases at V and 1 base at J, with 6 bases between the two ends. The CDR3 has 12 amino acids. In nucleotides, the CDR3 is TGTGCCAGCAGCGACAGTTCCTACGAGCAGTACTTC. Residues: CASSDSSYEQYF.

V gene TRBV6-6 combines with J gene TRBJ2-3; maybe TRBD2 (5 bases). Deletions cut 4 bases from V and 9 bases from J, with 11 bases between. The CDR3 spans 12 residues. From germline, CDR1 is MNHNY and CDR2 SVGAGI (reference sequence). CDR3 nucleotide sequence: TGTGCCAGCAGTTCCGGCCCGGGGACGCAGTATTTT. It codes for CASSSGPGTQYF.

CDR3 protein: CASKVFSSYNEQFF. DNA of the CDR3: TGCGCCAGCAAGGTCTTTAGCTCCTACAATGAGCAGTTCTTC. The rearrangement links TRBV5-1 to TRBJ2-1; D remains ambiguous. The CDR3 is 14 amino acids. Germline V gives CDR1 SGHRS, CDR2 YFSETQ. V lost 6 bases and J 0 bases, leaving 10 bases between the germline ends.

This chain links TRBV6-2 or TRBV6-3 with TRBJ2-1; D unclear. V was shortened by 2 bases and J by 0 bases, with 5 bases between the two germline ends. The CDR3 consists of 14 residues. The germline V gene has CDR1 MNHEY and CDR2 SVGEGT. The CDR3 DNA follows: TGTGCCAGCAGTTACGCGGCCTCCTACAATGAGCAGTTCTTC. Its translation: CASSYAASYNEQFF.

The chain couples TRBV5-4 to TRBJ2-2; TRBD2 matches at 7 bases. CDR3 length equals 16 residues. The germline CDR1 and CDR2 sequences are SGHNT and YYREEE (reference sequence). The V gene end was trimmed by 4 bases and the J gene end by 0 bases; junction bases not matched to a gene: 6. The CDR3 DNA follows: TGTGCCAGCAGCCATCTAGCGGTAGCGAACACCGGGGAGCTGTTTTTT. Protein product: CASSHLAVANTGELFF.

V gene TRBV6-2 or TRBV6-3 combines with J gene TRBJ1-1; no firm D call. The CDR3 is made up of 13 amino acids. Germline V CDR1 and CDR2: MNHEY, SVGEGT. V lost 4 bases, J lost 0 bases, and 6 bases lay in between. The CDR3 region has the DNA TGTGCCAGCAGTTCCTCATTGAACACTGAAGCTTTCTTT. Amino acid sequence: CASSSSLNTEAFF.

The V gene is TRBV9, the J gene TRBJ1-6; 7 nucleotides agree with TRBD1. Germline CDR1 and CDR2: SGDLS and YYNGEE. Trimming removed 2 bases from V and 8 bases from J; junction bases left unmatched: 1. This CDR3 spans 13 amino acids. The CDR3 bases are TGTGCCAGCAGCGTCACAGGGGATTCACCCCTCCACTTT. This codes for CASSVTGDSPLHF.

About this clone itself: This CDR3 is also generated by other DNA sequences in the sample. The chain carries TRBV24-1 and TRBJ1-5; D not resolved. Germline CDR1 is KGHDR and CDR2 is SFDVKD. CDR3 length: 14 amino acids. V lost 3 bases and J 1 base, leaving 6 bases between the germline ends. CDR3 DNA sequence: TGTGCCACCAGTGATGAACCGAGCAATCAGCCCCAGCATTTT. It is translated as CATSDEPSNQPQHF.

The chain links TRBV6-5 to TRBJ1-2; D remains ambiguous. Deletions cut 5 bases from V and 8 bases from J, with 15 bases between. Germline assignment: CDR1 MNHEY and CDR2 SVGAGI. The CDR3 length is 13 residues. The CDR3 nucleotides read TGTGCCAGCAGTCTGTATAGTACGGAAGGCTACACCTTC. Protein product: CASSLYSTEGYTF.

The rearrangement links TRBV10-3 to TRBJ2-7; 9 bases line up with TRBD1. This CDR3 comprises 16 residues. V lost 2 bases and J lost 5; bases outside the gene matches: 10. CDR1 and CDR2 from the germline V gene are ENHRY and SYGVKD. The CDR3 here is CAISETPGQGHHEQYF. CDR3 nucleotides: TGTGCCATCAGTGAGACGCCGGGACAGGGACACCACGAGCAGTACTTC.

This sequence joins TRBV5-1 and TRBJ2-7; 11 nucleotides agree with TRBD1. Trimming at V came to 8 bases and at J to 6 bases, leaving 10 bases not matched to a gene. CDR1 SGHRS and CDR2 YFSETQ come from the germline V gene. The CDR3 loop spans 14 amino acids. For the CDR3, the DNA is TGCGCCAGTTTCAACGGACAGGGGGCCTTCGAGCAGTACTTC. Translating gives CASFNGQGAFEQYF. Using reference TRBV5-1 and TRBJ2-7 for the parts outside the CDR3, the full variable domain is KAGVTQTPRYLIKTRGQQVTLSCSPISGHRSVSWYQQTPGQGLQFLFEYFSETQRNKGNFPGRFSGRQFSNSRSEMNVSTLELGDSALYLCASFNGQGAFEQYFGPGTRLTVT.

This sequence joins TRBV29-1 and TRBJ1-1; no firm D call. The V end was cut by 5 bases, the J end by 1 base, with 8 bases between. Per germline, CDR1 SQVTM and CDR2 ANQGSEA. The CDR3 is 12 amino acids. Here the CDR3 DNA reads TGCAGCGTTTCTGCAACGAACACTGAAGCTTTCTTT. Its protein product is CSVSATNTEAFF.

This clone is a singleton in its sample. J is TRBJ2-7 and V is TRBV5-1, with 12 bases fitting TRBD2. This CDR3 is 15 amino acids long. Looked up from germline, CDR1 is SGHRS and CDR2 is YFSETQ. V shed 0 bases and J 6 bases; nucleotides not matched to a gene: 4. CDR3 region: CASSLGTSGIGEQYF. In DNA, the CDR3 is TGCGCCAGCAGCTTGGGGACTAGCGGGATTGGCGAGCAGTACTTC.

This clone was counted only a few times. This chain's CDR3 is CASSRPTSINEQFF. The CDR3 region has the DNA TGTGCCAGCAGTCGACCGACTAGCATCAATGAGCAGTTCTTC. This chain links TRBV27 with TRBJ2-1; 7 nucleotides line up with TRBD2. V was pared by 5 bases and J by 6 bases, with 7 bases of the junction left unmatched. The germline V gene encodes CDR1 MNHEY and CDR2 SMNVEV (reference sequence). This CDR3 comprises 14 residues.

This chain uses TRBV11-2 with TRBJ1-5, with D uncertain. V shed 6 bases and J shed 0 bases, with 9 bases lying between them. There are 14 residues in the CDR3. Germline loops: CDR1 SGHAT, CDR2 FQNNGV. The CDR3 is CASSLTDSNQPQHF. CDR3 nucleotides: TGTGCCAGCAGTCTCACAGATAGCAATCAGCCCCAGCATTTT. The full variable domain, its missing parts supplied by reference TRBV11-2 and TRBJ1-5, is EAGVAQSPRYKIIEKRQSVAFWCNPISGHATLYWYQQILGQGPKLLIQFQNNGVVDDSQLPKDRFSAERLKGVDSTLKIQPAKLEDSAVYLCASSLTDSNQPQHFGDGTRLSIL.